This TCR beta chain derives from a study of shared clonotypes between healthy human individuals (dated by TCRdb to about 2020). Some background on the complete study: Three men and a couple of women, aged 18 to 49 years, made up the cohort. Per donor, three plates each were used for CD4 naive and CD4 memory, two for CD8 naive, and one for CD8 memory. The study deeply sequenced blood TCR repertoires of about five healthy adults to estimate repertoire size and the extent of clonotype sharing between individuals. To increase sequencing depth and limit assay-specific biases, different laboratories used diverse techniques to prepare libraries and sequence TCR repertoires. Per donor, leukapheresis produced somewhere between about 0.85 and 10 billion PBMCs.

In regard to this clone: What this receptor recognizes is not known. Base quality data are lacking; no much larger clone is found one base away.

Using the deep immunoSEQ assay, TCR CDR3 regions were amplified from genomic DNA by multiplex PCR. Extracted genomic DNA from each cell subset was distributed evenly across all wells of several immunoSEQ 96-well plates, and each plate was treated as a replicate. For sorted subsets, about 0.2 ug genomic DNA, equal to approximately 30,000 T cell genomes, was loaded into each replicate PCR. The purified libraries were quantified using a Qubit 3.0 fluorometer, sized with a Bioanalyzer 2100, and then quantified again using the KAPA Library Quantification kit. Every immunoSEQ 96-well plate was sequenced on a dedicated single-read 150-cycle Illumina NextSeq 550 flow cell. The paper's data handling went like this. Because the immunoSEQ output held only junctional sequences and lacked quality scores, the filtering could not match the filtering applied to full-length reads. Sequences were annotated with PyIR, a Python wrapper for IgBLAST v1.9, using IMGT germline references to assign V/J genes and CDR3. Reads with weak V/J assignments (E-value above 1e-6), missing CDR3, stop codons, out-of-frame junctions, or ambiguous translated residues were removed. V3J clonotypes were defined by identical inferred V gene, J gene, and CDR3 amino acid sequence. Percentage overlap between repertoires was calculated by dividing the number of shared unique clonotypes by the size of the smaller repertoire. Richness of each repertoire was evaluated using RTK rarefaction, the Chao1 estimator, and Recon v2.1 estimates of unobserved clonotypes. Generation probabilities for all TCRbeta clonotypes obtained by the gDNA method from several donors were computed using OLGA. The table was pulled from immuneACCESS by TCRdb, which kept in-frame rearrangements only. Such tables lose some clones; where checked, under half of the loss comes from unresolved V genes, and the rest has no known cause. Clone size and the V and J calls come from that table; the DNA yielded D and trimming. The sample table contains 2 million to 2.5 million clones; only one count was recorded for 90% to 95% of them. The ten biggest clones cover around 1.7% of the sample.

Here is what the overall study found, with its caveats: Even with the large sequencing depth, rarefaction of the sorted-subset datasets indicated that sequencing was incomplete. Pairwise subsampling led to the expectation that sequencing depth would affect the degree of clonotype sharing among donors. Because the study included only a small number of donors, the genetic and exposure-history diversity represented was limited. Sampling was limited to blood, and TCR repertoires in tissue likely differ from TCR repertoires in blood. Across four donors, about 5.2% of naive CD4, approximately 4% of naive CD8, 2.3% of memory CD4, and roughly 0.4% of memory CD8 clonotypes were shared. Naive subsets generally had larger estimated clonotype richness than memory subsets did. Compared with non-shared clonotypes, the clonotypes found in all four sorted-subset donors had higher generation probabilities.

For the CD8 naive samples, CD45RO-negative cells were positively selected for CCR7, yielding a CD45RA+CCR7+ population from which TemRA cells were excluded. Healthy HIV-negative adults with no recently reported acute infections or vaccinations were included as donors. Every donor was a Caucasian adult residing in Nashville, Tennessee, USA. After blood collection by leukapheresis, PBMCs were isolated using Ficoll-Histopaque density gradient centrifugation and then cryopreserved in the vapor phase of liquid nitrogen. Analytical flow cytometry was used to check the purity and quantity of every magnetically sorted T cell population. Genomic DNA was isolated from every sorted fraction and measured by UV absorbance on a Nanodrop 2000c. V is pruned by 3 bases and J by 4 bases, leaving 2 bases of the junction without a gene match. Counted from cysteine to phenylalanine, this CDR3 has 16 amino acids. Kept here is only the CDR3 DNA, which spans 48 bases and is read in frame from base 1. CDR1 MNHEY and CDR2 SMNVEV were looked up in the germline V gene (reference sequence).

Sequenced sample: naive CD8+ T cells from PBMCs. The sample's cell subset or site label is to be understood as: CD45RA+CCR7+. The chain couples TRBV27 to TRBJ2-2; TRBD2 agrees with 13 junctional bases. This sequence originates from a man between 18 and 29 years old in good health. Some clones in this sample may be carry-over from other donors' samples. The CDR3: CASSFRLAGGTGELFF. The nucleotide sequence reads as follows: TGTGCCAGCAGTTTTCGACTAGCGGGAGGCACCGGGGAGCTGTTTTTT.